The source of this TCR beta chain is a study of neurological immune-mediated disorders (dated by TCRdb to the late 2010s). For the study in its entirety: The study compared peripheral blood TCR-beta repertoires of HTLV-I-associated myelopathy (HAM/TSP) patients, multiple sclerosis patients and healthy controls using UMI-based sequencing. Of the roughly 70 subjects in the cohort, about 14 were HAM/TSP patients, approximately 34 were multiple sclerosis patients, and 20 were healthy controls. The 90 to 110 TCR-beta libraries included longitudinal samples, technical triplicates and paired sorted CD4+ and CD8+ T-cell subsets alongside PBMC samples. Paper-wide results and their limitations: TCR clonal expansion was greatest in HAM/TSP patients and smallest in MS patients, who ranked below even healthy controls. Expanded clones from different subjects shared no identical CDR3 amino acid sequences, which suggests that TCR-beta repertoires were private in all groups.

To synthesize cDNA, template-switch 5'RACE was performed with a primer carrying a 10-nucleotide random unique molecular identifier so that each TCR transcript was tagged. Over 180 million TCR-beta sequences, covering 15-18 subjects, were produced in each sequencing run. The RNeasy kit was used to extract total RNA. The KAPA Real-time Library Amplification kit was used to amplify TCR-beta VDJ regions with primers for the TCR constant region and the 5'RACE anchor. Sample indexes and Illumina adaptors were added in a first PCR, and a second PCR then increased library yield. After Ampure bead purification, the TCR product of roughly 650 bp was size-selected on a 2% E-gel SizeSelection system. Before pooling, libraries had their quality checked on a Bioanalyzer, their concentration measured with Qubit, and their quantity determined with the Kapa Library Quantification kit. An Illumina HiSeq 2500 was used to sequence the libraries paired-end at 2 x 150 bp. To increase sequence diversity, roughly 24-30% phiX was spiked into each library pool. On the authors' methods: The UMI-based MiGEC pipeline processed quality-filtered reads and removed over 75% of raw TCR sequences during error correction. VDJ genes were aligned to IMGT germline references, and clonotypes were defined by unique CDR3 amino acid sequence plus V-J genes. Clonal expansion, Shannon diversity and CDR3 relatedness were evaluated with VDJtools (CalcPairwiseDistances, ClusterSamples), while phylogenetic trees were built in CLCbio workbench. A clone was classed as expanded if it had 8 or more unique UMIs, a cutoff based on coefficient-of-variation modelling across technical triplicates. TCRdb reanalyzed the raw reads on its own, using fastp at Q25 for trimming and MiXCR for clone calling, and kept in-frame beta chains. Records with the same CDR3 protein are collapsed into one entry carrying the most frequent genes and DNA. The V and J calls and clone size come from TCRdb's table, not from the authors' own analysis. Recorded for this sample are about 19,000 distinct CDR3 sequences; 7.5% of them occurred a single time. Of the sample, about a sixth is held by the ten largest clones.

Sorted-subset TCR libraries were prepared from under 1.1 million sorted CD4+ or CD8+ T cells. PBMCs were separated from peripheral blood using Ficoll-Hypaque density gradient centrifugation and then cryopreserved in liquid nitrogen. Paired sorted CD4+ and CD8+ subsets came from healthy controls, HAM/TSP patients and MS patients. In this sample, this clonotype turned up a few times. Its target antigen remains unknown. No base-level quality is on record; no much larger clone is a single base apart. Taken from cysteine to phenylalanine, the CDR3 has 15 residues. The CDR3 DNA has 45 bases and is translated from base 1. CDR1 and CDR2 are drawn from the germline V gene: MNHEY, SVGAGI. The junction carries 16 bases between V and J, which are trimmed by 6 bases and 4 bases respectively.

The clonotype originates from a woman aged 25-40 years with HTLV-1-associated myelopathy (HAM/TSP). The sequence links TRBV6-5 to TRBJ1-3, and TRBD1 may be the D gene, going by 5 matching bases. Specimen: CD8+ T cells from blood. The DNA sequence is TGTGCCAGCAGCTTCTCCGGGACCGCGGGAAACACCATATATTTT. This sequence encodes CASSFSGTAGNTIYF.